The clone carrying this TCR beta chain was found a few times. The sample comes from a study of T-cell reconstitution after alpha-beta-depleted transplantation in children. Per germline, CDR1 SGHTA and CDR2 FQGNSA. The CDR3 totals 12 residues. The ends were cut back, 9 bases at V and 4 bases at J, with 13 bases in the middle. Unique molecular identifiers were used in preparing the TCRbeta library. TCRdb passed the PCR reads through MiXCR, listing each CDR3 protein once. Of almost 500,000 distinct CDR3 sequences listed, around 13% were seen once; the top ten hold about 5.4%. The specimen was PBMCs from the stem cell graft donor, collected from the stem cell graft. V is TRBV7-2 and J is TRBJ2-7; D gene ambiguous. The receptor was isolated from a human donor who donated a stem cell graft to a child with combined immunodeficiency. The CDR3 reads CARVSDEYEQYF. In DNA form, the CDR3 reads TGTGCCAGAGTATCCGACGAATACGAGCAGTACTTC.